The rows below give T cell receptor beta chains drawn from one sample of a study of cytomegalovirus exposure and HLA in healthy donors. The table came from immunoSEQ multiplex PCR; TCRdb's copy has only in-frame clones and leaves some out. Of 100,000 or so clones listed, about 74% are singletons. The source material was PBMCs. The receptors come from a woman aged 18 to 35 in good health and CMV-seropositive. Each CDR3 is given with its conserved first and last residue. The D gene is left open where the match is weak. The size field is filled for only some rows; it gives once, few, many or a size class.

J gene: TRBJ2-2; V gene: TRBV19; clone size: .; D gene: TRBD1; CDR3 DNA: TGTGCCAGTAGTCCGAGACAGGGGTACGGGGAGCTGTTTTTT; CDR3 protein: CASSPRQGYGELFF
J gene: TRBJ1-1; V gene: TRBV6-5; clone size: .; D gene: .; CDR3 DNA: TGTGCCAGCAGTTACTCAGCGTTGGCGAACACTGAAGCTTTCTTT; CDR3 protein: CASSYSALANTEAFF
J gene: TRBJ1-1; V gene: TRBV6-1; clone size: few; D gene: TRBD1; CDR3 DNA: TGTGCCAGCAGTCCCGGGACAGGGGGGACTGAAGCTTTCTTT; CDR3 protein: CASSPGTGGTEAFF
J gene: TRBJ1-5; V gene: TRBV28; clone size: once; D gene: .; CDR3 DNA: TGTGCCAGCAGTTTATACCAGGGGCAGCCCCAGCATTTT; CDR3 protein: CASSLYQGQPQHF
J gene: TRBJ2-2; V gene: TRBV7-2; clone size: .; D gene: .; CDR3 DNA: TGTGCCAGCAGCTCTAGAGAATTCACCGGGGAGCTGTTTTTT; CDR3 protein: CASSSREFTGELFF
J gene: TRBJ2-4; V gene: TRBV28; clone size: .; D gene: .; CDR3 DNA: TGTGCCAGCTCCTGGGGCGTAAGCATTCAGTACTTC; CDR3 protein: CASSWGVSIQYF
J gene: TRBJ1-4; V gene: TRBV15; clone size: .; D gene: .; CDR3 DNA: TGTGCCACCAGCAGAGGAGCGGGTAATGAAAAACTGTTTTTT; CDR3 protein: CATSRGAGNEKLFF
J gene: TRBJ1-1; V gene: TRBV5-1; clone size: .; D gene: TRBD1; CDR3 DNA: TGCGCCAGCAGCTTCGACAGGGTTACTGAAGCTTTCTTT; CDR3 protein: CASSFDRVTEAFF
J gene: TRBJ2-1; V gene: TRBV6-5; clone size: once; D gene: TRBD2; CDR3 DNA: TGTGCCAGCACGACTAGCGGGAGCTACAATGAGCAGTTCTTC; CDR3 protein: CASTTSGSYNEQFF
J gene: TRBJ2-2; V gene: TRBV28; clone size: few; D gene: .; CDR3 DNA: TGTGCCAGCAGTCCCCCGGAGGGTTCCGGGGAGCTGTTTTTT; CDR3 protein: CASSPPEGSGELFF
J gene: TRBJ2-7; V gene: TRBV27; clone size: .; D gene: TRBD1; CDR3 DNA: TGTGCCAGCAGCCACGGACAGGGGGGCGAGCAGTACTTC; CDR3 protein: CASSHGQGGEQYF
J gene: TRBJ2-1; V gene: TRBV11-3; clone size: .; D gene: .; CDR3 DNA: TGTGCCAGCAGCTCCGGTAGCTCCTACAATGAGCAGTTCTTC; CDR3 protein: CASSSGSSYNEQFF
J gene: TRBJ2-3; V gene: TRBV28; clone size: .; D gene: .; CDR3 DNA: TGTGCCAGCAGCGCAGGGGGCACAGATACGCAGTATTTT; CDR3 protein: CASSAGGTDTQYF
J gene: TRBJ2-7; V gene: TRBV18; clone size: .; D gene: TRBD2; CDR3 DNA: TGTGCCAGCTCACCAAGGCTAGCGGGGGCCTACGAGCAGTACTTC; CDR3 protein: CASSPRLAGAYEQYF
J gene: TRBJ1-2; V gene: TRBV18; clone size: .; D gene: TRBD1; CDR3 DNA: TGTGCCAGCTCACCCACAGGGGAGGATGGCTACACCTTC; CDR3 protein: CASSPTGEDGYTF
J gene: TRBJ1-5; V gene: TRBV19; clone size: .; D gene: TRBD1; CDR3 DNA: TGTGCCAGCTGTCTAACAGGGGGCGCGAATAGCAATCAGCCCCAGCATTTT; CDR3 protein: CASCLTGGANSNQPQHF
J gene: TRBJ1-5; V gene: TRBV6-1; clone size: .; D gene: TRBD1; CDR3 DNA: TGTGCCAGCAGCCGGGACAGGGGGCAGCCCCAGCATTTT; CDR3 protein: CASSRDRGQPQHF
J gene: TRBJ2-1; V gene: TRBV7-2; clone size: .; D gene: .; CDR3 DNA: TGTGCCAGCAGCTTAGCGGGGACAACTCACCGGGAGCAGTTCTTC; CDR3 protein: CASSLAGTTHREQFF
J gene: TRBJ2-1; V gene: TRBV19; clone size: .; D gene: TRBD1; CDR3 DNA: TGTGCCAGTAGACAGGGGCCCTCTCTCAATGAGCAGTTCTTC; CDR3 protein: CASRQGPSLNEQFF
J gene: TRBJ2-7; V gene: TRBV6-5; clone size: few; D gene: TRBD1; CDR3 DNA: TGTGCCAGCAGCCGAGACAGGGGCCACGAGCAGTACTTC; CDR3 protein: CASSRDRGHEQYF
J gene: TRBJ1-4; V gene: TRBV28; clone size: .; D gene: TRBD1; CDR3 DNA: TGTGCCAGCAGTCCGGGGGATCAACAGGGGAGACTGTTTTTT; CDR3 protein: CASSPGDQQGRLFF
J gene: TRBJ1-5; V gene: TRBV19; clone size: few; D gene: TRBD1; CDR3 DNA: TGTGCCAGTAAGCCGGGGGACAGGGGATTCAATCAGCCCCAGCATTTT; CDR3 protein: CASKPGDRGFNQPQHF
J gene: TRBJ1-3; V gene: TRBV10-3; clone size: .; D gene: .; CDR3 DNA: TGTGCCATCAGGGCGACAGGCTCTGGAAACACCATATATTTT; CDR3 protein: CAIRATGSGNTIYF
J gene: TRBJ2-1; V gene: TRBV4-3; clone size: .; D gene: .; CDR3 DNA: TGCGCCAGCAGCCAAGAGACCCCCCGCAGCGCTTACAATGAGCAGTTCTTC; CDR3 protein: CASSQETPRSAYNEQFF
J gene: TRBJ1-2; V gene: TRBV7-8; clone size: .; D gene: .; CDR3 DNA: TGTGCCAGCAGCTTAGTAGGGGCAGGTGGCTACACCTTC; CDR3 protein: CASSLVGAGGYTF
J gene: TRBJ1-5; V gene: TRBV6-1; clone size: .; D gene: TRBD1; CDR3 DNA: TGTGCCAGCACGGACAGGGATAGCAATCAGCCCCAGCATTTT; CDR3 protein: CASTDRDSNQPQHF
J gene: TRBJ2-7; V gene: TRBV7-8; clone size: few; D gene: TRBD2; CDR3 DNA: TGTGCCAGCAGCTTACCGGGAGGGCCTAACGAGCAGTACTTC; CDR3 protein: CASSLPGGPNEQYF
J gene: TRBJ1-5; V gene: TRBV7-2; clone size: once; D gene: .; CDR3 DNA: TGTGCCAGTGGGGGACAAAATCAGCCCCAGCATTTT; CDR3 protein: CASGGQNQPQHF
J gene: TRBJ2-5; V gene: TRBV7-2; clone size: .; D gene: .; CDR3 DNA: TGTGCCAGCAGCTGGGCAGCCCTGCAAGAGACCCAGTACTTC; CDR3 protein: CASSWAALQETQYF
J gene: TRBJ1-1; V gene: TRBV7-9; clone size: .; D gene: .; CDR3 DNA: TGTGCCAGCAGCCCCCAGGGGAACACTGAAGCTTTCTTT; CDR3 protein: CASSPQGNTEAFF
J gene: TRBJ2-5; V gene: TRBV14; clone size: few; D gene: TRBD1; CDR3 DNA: TGTGCCAGCAGTCCCTGGACAGGGAGAGAGACCCAGTACTTC; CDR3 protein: CASSPWTGRETQYF
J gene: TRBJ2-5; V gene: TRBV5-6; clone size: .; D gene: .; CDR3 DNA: TGTGCCAGCAAGAAAACACACAAAAAGACCCAGTACTTC; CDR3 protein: CASKKTHKKTQYF
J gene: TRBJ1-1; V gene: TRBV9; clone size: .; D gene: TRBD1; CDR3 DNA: TGTGCCAGCAGCGTAGTAACAGGGGCCCCGGGGACTGAAGCTTTCTTT; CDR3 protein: CASSVVTGAPGTEAFF
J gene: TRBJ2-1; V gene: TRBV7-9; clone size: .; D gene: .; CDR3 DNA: TGTGCCAGCAGCCACCGGACAGAGTTACACGATGAGCAGTTCTTC; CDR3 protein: CASSHRTELHDEQFF
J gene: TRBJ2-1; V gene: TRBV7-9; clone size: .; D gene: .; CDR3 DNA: TGTGCCAGCAGCTCACAGCGGACGTCCAATGAGCAGTTCTTC; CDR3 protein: CASSSQRTSNEQFF
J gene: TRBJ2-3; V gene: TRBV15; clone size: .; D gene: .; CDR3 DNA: TGTGCCACCAGCAGAGATCTAGGGGTGACAGATACGCAGTATTTT; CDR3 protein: CATSRDLGVTDTQYF
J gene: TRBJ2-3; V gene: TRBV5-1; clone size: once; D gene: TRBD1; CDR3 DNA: TGCGCCAGTGCCCCCGGACAGGGTCCAGATACGCAGTATTTT; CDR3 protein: CASAPGQGPDTQYF
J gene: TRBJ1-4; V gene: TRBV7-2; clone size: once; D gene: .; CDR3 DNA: TGTGCCAGCAGCCCCCCGTTGGAGGCTAATGAAAAACTGTTTTTT; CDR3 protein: CASSPPLEANEKLFF
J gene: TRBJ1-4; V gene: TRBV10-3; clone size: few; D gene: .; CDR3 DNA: TGTGCCACAGGCGCCCGGGACACTACTAATGAAAAACTGTTTTTT; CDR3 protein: CATGARDTTNEKLFF
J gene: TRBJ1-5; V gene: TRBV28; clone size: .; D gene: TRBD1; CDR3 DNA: TGTGCCAGCAGTTTACAGGGGGCGTATCAGCCCCAGCATTTT; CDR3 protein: CASSLQGAYQPQHF
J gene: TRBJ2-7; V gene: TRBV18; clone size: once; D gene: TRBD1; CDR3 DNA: TGTGCCAGCTCACCAGGGGACAGCCAATCCTACGAGCAGTACTTC; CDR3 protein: CASSPGDSQSYEQYF
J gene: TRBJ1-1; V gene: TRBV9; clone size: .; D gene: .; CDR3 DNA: TGTGCCAGCAGCGTAGTAATGGGGGGGAACACTGAAGCTTTCTTT; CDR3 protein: CASSVVMGGNTEAFF
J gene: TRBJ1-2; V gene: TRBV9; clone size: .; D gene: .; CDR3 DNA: TGTGCCAGCAGCCTCGAAGGGCTACAGGGTAACTATGGCTACACCTTC; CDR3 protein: CASSLEGLQGNYGYTF
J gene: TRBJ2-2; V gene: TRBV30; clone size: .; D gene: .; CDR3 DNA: TGTGCCAGGTCAGGAGGGTTCGCCGGGGAGCTGTTTTTT; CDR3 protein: CARSGGFAGELFF